The rows below give T cell receptor beta chains drawn from one sample of a study of metastatic and nonmetastatic thyroid tumors. TCRdb re-analyzed the PCR reads through MiXCR. The data contain more than 20,000 clones, about 20% of them singletons. The sequenced sample consisted of tumor tissue. These receptor sequences come from a female donor with papillary thyroid cancer or a benign thyroid nodule (not recorded which). Some clones in this sample may be carry-over from other donors' samples. Each CDR3 is given with its conserved first and last residue. The D gene is left open where the match is weak. Size is omitted from some rows. Given values are once, few, many or a class for expanded clones.

v_call	clone_size	d_call	j_call	cdr3_nt	cdr3_aa
TRBV11-3	medium-sized	TRBD2	TRBJ2-5	TGTGCCAGCAGCTTATGGACCCTTACTAGCGGGATTTCGGAGACCCAGTACTTC	CASSLWTLTSGISETQYF
TRBV6-4	-	-	TRBJ2-2	TGTGCCAGCAGGGAAGGGTCCTTTACCGGGGAGCTGTTTTTT	CASREGSFTGELFF
TRBV30	-	-	TRBJ1-2	TGTGCCTGGAGTGTGAACTATGGCTACACCTTC	CAWSVNYGYTF
TRBV14	-	TRBD1	TRBJ1-2	TGTGCCAGCAGCCTCCGGGACAGGGGGCGAAGAGGGTATGGCTACACCTTC	CASSLRDRGRRGYGYTF
TRBV11-2	few	TRBD2	TRBJ2-7	TGTGCCAGCAGCTTTAGAGCGACTAGCGGGGATTTCCGCGGGCAGTACTTC	CASSFRATSGDFRGQYF
TRBV30	many	TRBD2	TRBJ2-2	TGTGCCTGGAGCGAGTATAGCGGGGGCTACACCGGGGAGCTGTTTTTT	CAWSEYSGGYTGELFF
TRBV5-1	few	TRBD1	TRBJ1-6	TGCGCCAGCAGCGACACGGGACAGGGAAATTCACCCCCCCACTTT	CASSDTGQGNSPPHF
TRBV24-1	-	-	TRBJ2-3	TGTGCCACCAGCCAGAGGGGCCTCACAGATACGCAGTATTTT	CATSQRGLTDTQYF
TRBV18	-	-	TRBJ2-7	TGTGCCAGCTCACCGGCTAATTCAGGCGAGCAGTACTTC	CASSPANSGEQYF
TRBV27	many	TRBD2	TRBJ2-7	TGTGCCAGCTGGACGTGGCAGGCCGGTCGGGAGGGCGAGCAGTACTTC	CASWTWQAGREGEQYF
TRBV4-3	few	-	TRBJ2-7	TGCGCCAGCAGCCAAGAGGTAACAACAACCCGCGAGCAGTACTTC	CASSQEVTTTREQYF
TRBV11-2	-	-	TRBJ2-2	TGTGCCAGCAGCTTATTCTACGAGAACACCGGGGAGCTGTTTTTT	CASSLFYENTGELFF
TRBV11-2	-	TRBD2	TRBJ2-7	TGTGCCAGCAGCTTGGGCGGGAGCTCCTACGAGCAGTACTTC	CASSLGGSSYEQYF